Listed here is a single T cell receptor (beta chain). Germline assignment: CDR1 MRHNA and CDR2 SNTAGT. J was trimmed by 2 bases and V by 5 bases; bases with no gene match: 6. The CDR3 is 15 residues long. Sequenced by immunoSEQ multiplex PCR; TCRdb stores in-frame clones only, minus some. The table shows over 10,000 clones, with about 80% occurring only once. Investigators treated the graft tissue so that it released intraepithelial and lamina propria lymphocytes. The data belong to a study of graft-versus-host responses after intestinal transplantation. Study context: Tacrolimus and steroids were given for 2 to 4 years to all recipients after anti-thymocyte globulin induction.

The starting material was ileum tissue, obtained 142 days after intestinal transplantation. The chain has TRBV6-4 and TRBJ2-1; 7 bases align to TRBD2. The receptor's source is a human patient who received an intestinal transplant, so some T cells may come from the graft donor. The CDR3 is CASSLSGEPYNEQFF. CDR3 nucleotide sequence: TGTGCCAGCAGTTTAAGCGGGGAGCCCTACAATGAGCAGTTCTTC.